This T cell receptor beta chain was obtained from a study of T cell clonality in common variable immunodeficiency. Study-wide points: T cell subpopulation sequencing would be needed to explain CVID clonality. In common variable immunodeficiency, TCR beta chains reportedly carried fewer deletions and N-nucleotide insertions.

A word on this clone: Its antigen is still unknown. The read stops 3 residues short of the end of the CDR3; the missing end is completed from the germline J gene.

Method: immunoSEQ multiplex PCR; TCRdb's copy keeps in-frame clones and lacks some. Found here are more than 7,000 clones, no singletons; the ten largest cover around 4.7%. J gave up 3 bases and V 4 bases, and 9 bases lay outside the gene matches. Per the germline V gene, CDR1 is MNHNS and CDR2 is SASEGT. This CDR3 comprises 15 residues. V usage is TRBV6-1 and J usage is TRBJ2-7, with 7 bases matching TRBD1. This clonotype was sampled from a human donor with common variable immunodeficiency. Sequenced sample: peripheral blood mononuclear cells. The part of the CDR3 DNA that was read is TGTGCCAGCAGTGCCACAGGGGTAGTCATCTACGAG. Protein: CASSATGVVIYE. The entire CDR3 is CASSATGVVIYEQYF.